The rows below give T cell receptor beta chains drawn from one sample of a study of blood T cell repertoires in COVID-19. The method was immunoSEQ multiplex PCR; TCRdb's version includes in-frame clones alone and lacks a portion of them. The table lists around 200,000 clones, roughly nine tenths of them singletons, with more than 20% in the top ten. Specimen: peripheral blood. The receptors shown here come from a man aged 70 or older with active or convalescent COVID-19. Both conserved end residues are part of each CDR3. Each record gives: D gene, J gene, V gene, clone size, CDR3 protein, CDR3 DNA. A D gene is named only where the DNA matches it firmly. The size field is filled for only some rows; it gives once, few, many or a size class.

NA	TRBJ1-1	TRBV29-1	few	CSVVGMGGRGEAFF	TGCAGCGTTGTTGGTATGGGGGGGCGGGGTGAAGCTTTCTTT
TRBD2	TRBJ2-1	TRBV5-5	NA	CASTGLAGYNEQFF	TGTGCCAGCACCGGACTAGCGGGCTACAATGAGCAGTTCTTC
NA	TRBJ1-2	TRBV18	NA	CASSPKGHYNYGYTF	TGTGCCAGCTCACCCAAGGGACACTATAACTATGGCTACACCTTC
TRBD2	TRBJ2-5	TRBV5-1	once	CASRTLAGGRETQYF	TGCGCCAGCAGAACTCTAGCGGGAGGAAGAGAGACCCAGTACTTC
NA	TRBJ1-2	TRBV7-9	NA	CASSLGAPYGYTF	TGTGCCAGCAGCCTAGGAGCCCCCTATGGCTACACCTTC
TRBD2	TRBJ2-1	TRBV4-3	NA	CASSQGAGSSDEQFF	TGCGCCAGCAGCCAAGGAGCGGGGTCGTCAGATGAGCAGTTCTTC
TRBD1	TRBJ1-2	TRBV5-4	once	CASSLGLDRGRLNYGYTF	TGTGCCAGCAGCTTGGGGCTGGACAGGGGGCGATTAAACTATGGCTACACCTTC
NA	TRBJ1-2	TRBV18	NA	CASSPGRQLNYGYTF	TGTGCCAGCTCACCAGGGCGCCAGCTTAACTATGGCTACACCTTC
TRBD1	TRBJ2-2	TRBV7-9	NA	CASSRGQGEGELFF	TGTGCCAGCAGCCGCGGACAGGGTGAAGGGGAGCTGTTTTTT
NA	TRBJ2-2	TRBV9	NA	CASSVRGLDTGELFF	TGTGCCAGCAGCGTCCGGGGATTAGACACCGGGGAGCTGTTTTTT
NA	TRBJ1-6	TRBV7-2	NA	CASSPDNSPLHF	TGTGCCAGCAGCCCAGATAATTCACCCCTCCACTTT
NA	TRBJ1-2	TRBV19	NA	CASSALGHRGGYTF	TGTGCCAGTAGTGCTCTGGGACATCGAGGTGGCTACACCTTC
NA	TRBJ1-2	TRBV5-6	NA	CASSKQDAYGYTF	TGTGCCAGCAGCAAACAGGATGCCTATGGCTACACCTTC
TRBD1	TRBJ2-7	TRBV9	NA	CASSLRDSSYEQYF	TGTGCCAGCAGCCTCCGGGACAGTTCCTACGAGCAGTACTTC
NA	TRBJ1-2	TRBV29-1	NA	CSVEGSPNSNYGYTF	TGCAGCGTTGAAGGTAGCCCTAATTCTAACTATGGCTACACCTTC
TRBD2	TRBJ2-1	TRBV3-1/TRBV3-2	NA	CASSQEAPSGRANEQFF	TGTGCCAGCAGCCAAGAGGCCCCTAGCGGGAGGGCCAATGAGCAGTTCTTC
NA	TRBJ2-5	TRBV20-1	once	CSSDRQETQYF	TGCAGTTCCGACAGACAAGAGACCCAGTACTTC
NA	TRBJ1-2	TRBV9	NA	CASSVQVGYGYTF	TGTGCCAGCAGCGTCCAGGTTGGCTATGGCTACACCTTC
NA	TRBJ1-1	TRBV11-2	NA	CASSPNRDWQAFF	TGTGCCAGCAGCCCAAACCGGGACTGGCAAGCTTTCTTT
NA	TRBJ1-1	TRBV2	once	CASSLNTEAFF	TGTGCCAGCAGTCTAAACACTGAAGCTTTCTTT
NA	TRBJ2-5	TRBV27	NA	CASSLSQGQGQETQYF	TGTGCCAGCAGTTTATCGCAGGGGCAGGGGCAAGAGACCCAGTACTTC
NA	TRBJ1-2	TRBV7-2	once	CASSSLGANYGYTF	TGTGCCAGCAGCTCCTTAGGGGCAAACTATGGCTACACCTTC
NA	TRBJ2-7	TRBV4-1	NA	CASSGPLDNEQYF	TGCGCCAGCAGCGGCCCACTAGATAACGAGCAGTACTTC
NA	TRBJ1-1	TRBV3-1/TRBV3-2	NA	CASSRARPDTEAFF	TGTGCCAGCAGCCGGGCCAGGCCGGACACTGAAGCTTTCTTT
TRBD1	TRBJ1-2	TRBV6-1	NA	CASSGGDSDIFSNYGYTF	TGTGCCAGCAGTGGGGGGGACAGTGATATTTTTTCTAACTATGGCTACACCTTC
TRBD1	TRBJ2-7	TRBV28	NA	CASSLPTGYGYEQYF	TGTGCCAGCAGTTTACCGACAGGGTATGGTTACGAGCAGTACTTC
TRBD1	TRBJ1-4	TRBV5-4	NA	CASSSRTGGDFEGEKLFF	TGTGCCAGCAGTTCGAGGACAGGGGGAGATTTTGAGGGTGAAAAACTGTTTTTT
TRBD1	TRBJ2-7	TRBV3-1/TRBV3-2	NA	CASSQPTGVLTYEQYF	TGTGCCAGCAGCCAACCGACAGGGGTATTGACCTACGAGCAGTACTTC
NA	TRBJ1-1	TRBV6-5	NA	CASSPAGNMNTEAFF	TGTGCCAGCAGTCCAGCGGGCAACATGAACACTGAAGCTTTCTTT
TRBD1	TRBJ1-1	TRBV30	NA	CAWSKGQGAHTEAFF	TGTGCCTGGAGTAAGGGACAGGGGGCGCACACTGAAGCTTTCTTT
NA	TRBJ1-4	TRBV28	NA	CVSLGGAGEKLFF	TGTGTTTCCCTCGGAGGGGCAGGTGAAAAACTGTTTTTT
NA	TRBJ1-5	TRBV24-1	NA	CATSGSGSNQPQHF	TGTGCCACCAGTGGCTCAGGGAGCAATCAGCCCCAGCATTTT
TRBD2	TRBJ2-1	TRBV18	NA	CASSPTSGEWSEQFF	TGTGCCAGCTCACCAACTAGCGGTGAGTGGTCGGAGCAGTTCTTC
NA	TRBJ2-3	TRBV19	NA	CASSIRNADTQYF	TGTGCCAGTAGTATCAGGAACGCAGATACGCAGTATTTT
TRBD1	TRBJ2-1	TRBV29-1	NA	CSARTGGRDEQFF	TGCAGCGCCAGGACAGGGGGCAGGGATGAGCAGTTCTTC
NA	TRBJ1-1	TRBV2	NA	CASSVNRRNTEAFF	TGTGCCAGCAGTGTGAACAGAAGGAACACTGAAGCTTTCTTT
NA	TRBJ1-5	TRBV7-2	NA	CASSSRTRYSNQPQHF	TGTGCCAGCAGCTCTAGGACACGTTATAGCAATCAGCCCCAGCATTTT
NA	TRBJ1-2	TRBV20-1	NA	CSASPRGDYGYTF	TGCAGTGCTAGTCCCAGGGGAGACTATGGCTACACCTTC
TRBD1	TRBJ2-2	TRBV25-1	few	CASSGQGAGELFF	TGTGCCAGCAGTGGACAGGGAGCCGGGGAGCTGTTTTTT
NA	TRBJ1-5	TRBV19	once	CASSPGEYSNQPQHF	TGTGCCAGTAGCCCAGGGGAATATAGCAATCAGCCCCAGCATTTT
TRBD2	TRBJ2-2	TRBV15	NA	CATSRVKAGSTGELFF	TGTGCCACCAGCAGGGTTAAAGCGGGGTCCACCGGGGAGCTGTTTTTT
NA	TRBJ1-1	TRBV9	NA	CASSPGGGAGTEAFF	TGTGCCAGCAGCCCGGGGGGGGGCGCAGGGACTGAAGCTTTCTTT
TRBD2	TRBJ2-5	TRBV9	NA	CASSVSSGSIETQYF	TGTGCCAGCAGCGTGTCCAGCGGGAGTATAGAGACCCAGTACTTC
NA	TRBJ1-2	TRBV30	NA	CAWSEGGVEVYGYTF	TGTGCCTGGAGCGAGGGGGGGGTAGAAGTCTATGGCTACACCTTC
NA	TRBJ2-7	TRBV28	NA	CASTPRAGLTYEQYF	TGTGCCAGCACCCCCCGGGCGGGGCTTACCTACGAGCAGTACTTC
NA	TRBJ2-7	TRBV5-1	NA	CASSRGEGFNEQYF	TGCGCCAGCAGCAGGGGGGAGGGTTTTAACGAGCAGTACTTC
NA	TRBJ1-1	TRBV15	NA	CATSRDPGSRRTEAFF	TGTGCCACCAGCAGAGATCCCGGGAGCCGCCGGACTGAAGCTTTCTTT
NA	TRBJ1-2	TRBV2	few	CASSYGQNYGYTF	TGTGCCAGCAGCTATGGACAGAACTATGGCTACACCTTC
NA	TRBJ1-2	TRBV18	NA	CASSPSQLNRAGDYGYTF	TGTGCCAGCTCACCTTCCCAGCTTAACAGGGCAGGTGACTATGGCTACACCTTC
NA	TRBJ2-7	TRBV12-3/TRBV12-4	NA	CASRYSGSYEQYF	TGTGCCAGCAGGTACTCGGGCTCCTACGAGCAGTACTTC